The present T cell receptor (beta chain) was sequenced within a study of blood T cells in healthy people across ages. Germline CDR1 reads GTSNPN; CDR2 reads SVGIG (reference sequence). The trim removed 8 bases at V and 6 bases at J, leaving 15 bases unmatched. The CDR3 contains 14 residues. Together with a sample-barcoded 5' primer, a J-beta primer mix was included in a second PCR lasting about 7 to 11 cycles. Each of the cDNA molecules was tagged by a template-switch adaptor with 12 random nucleotides. From the 5' RACE reads, TCRdb called clonotypes with MiXCR, one entry per CDR3 protein. This sample has over 950,000 distinct CDR3 sequences, with roughly half found just once. Isolation of PBMCs gave at least 6 million cells per sample.

The receptor comes from a woman aged 55-70 years in good health. Sequenced input: blood. The J gene is TRBJ1-2, the V gene TRBV30, with 7 bases identical to TRBD1. For the CDR3, the DNA is TGTGCCGGGGAACCGCCGAACAGGGGCAATGGCTACACCTTC. This translates into CAGEPPNRGNGYTF.